The rows below give T cell receptor beta chains drawn from one sample of a study. Measured with immunoSEQ multiplex PCR; TCRdb has only the in-frame clones, and not every one. The sample has some 48,000 clones, approximately 93% seen once. Sequenced: PBMCs. The origin of the receptors is a man aged 35 to 55 with rheumatoid arthritis. Both conserved end residues are part of each CDR3. The order of the fields is clone size, V gene, CDR3 length, D gene, J gene, CDR3 DNA, CDR3 protein. A D gene is named only where the DNA matches it firmly. For some rows the clone size is stated as once, few or many, or as a class when expanded; others skip it.

size: NA; V: TRBV18; length: 14; D: TRBD1; J: TRBJ2-5; DNA: TGTGCCAGCTCACCCGGGACAGGGCAGGAGACCCAGTACTTC; CDR3: CASSPGTGQETQYF
size: NA; V: TRBV6-5; length: 13; D: NA; J: TRBJ1-3; DNA: TGTGCCAGCAGCTGGGACCGAGGAAACACCATATATTTT; CDR3: CASSWDRGNTIYF
size: NA; V: TRBV9; length: 15; D: NA; J: TRBJ1-2; DNA: TGTGCCAGCAGCCCTATGGGGGGCCGACGAAAGGGCTACACCTTC; CDR3: CASSPMGGRRKGYTF
size: NA; V: TRBV6-6; length: 16; D: NA; J: TRBJ2-3; DNA: TGTGCCAGCAGTAACGGTCGGGCAGGGGGCACAGATACGCAGTATTTT; CDR3: CASSNGRAGGTDTQYF
size: NA; V: TRBV5-6; length: 14; D: NA; J: TRBJ2-7; DNA: TGTGCCAGCAGCTTTACAGGGAGCTCCTACGAGCAGTACTTC; CDR3: CASSFTGSSYEQYF
size: NA; V: TRBV2; length: 15; D: NA; J: TRBJ2-6; DNA: TGTGCCAGCATTAGTCGGGTTTCTGGGGCCAACGTCCTGACTTTC; CDR3: CASISRVSGANVLTF
size: NA; V: TRBV20-1; length: 15; D: NA; J: TRBJ1-2; DNA: TGCAGTGCTAGTCCTTGGGTGAGGGGAAACTATGGCTACACCTTC; CDR3: CSASPWVRGNYGYTF
size: NA; V: TRBV18; length: 12; D: NA; J: TRBJ2-5; DNA: TGTGCCAGCTCACCTCCCCAAGAGACCCAGTACTTC; CDR3: CASSPPQETQYF
size: NA; V: TRBV11-2; length: 12; D: NA; J: TRBJ2-1; DNA: TGTGCCAGCAGCCATACCGGCAATGAGCAGTTCTTC; CDR3: CASSHTGNEQFF
size: once; V: TRBV6-2/TRBV6-3; length: 14; D: TRBD1; J: TRBJ1-2; DNA: TGTGCCAGCAGTTACAACAGGGGGCTCTATGGCTACACCTTC; CDR3: CASSYNRGLYGYTF
size: NA; V: TRBV24-1; length: 18; D: TRBD1; J: TRBJ2-2; DNA: TGTGCCACCAGTGATGGGACAGGGGGCCCCCCGTTTTCCGGGGAGCTGTTTTTT; CDR3: CATSDGTGGPPFSGELFF
size: few; V: TRBV7-9; length: 14; D: TRBD2; J: TRBJ2-7; DNA: TGTGCCAGCAGCGATAGCGGGATCGCCTACGAGCAGTACTTC; CDR3: CASSDSGIAYEQYF
size: NA; V: TRBV4-2; length: 15; D: NA; J: TRBJ1-5; DNA: TGTGCCAGCAGCCAAGTAGACAGAGACAATCAGCCCCAGCATTTT; CDR3: CASSQVDRDNQPQHF
size: NA; V: TRBV7-9; length: 16; D: TRBD1; J: TRBJ1-1; DNA: TGTGCCAGCAGCCCGCCGGGACAGCCCACGGACACTGAAGCTTTCTTT; CDR3: CASSPPGQPTDTEAFF
size: NA; V: TRBV6-5; length: 15; D: TRBD2; J: TRBJ2-7; DNA: TGTGCCAGCAGACTCACTAGCGCTTACACCTACGAGCAGTACTTC; CDR3: CASRLTSAYTYEQYF
size: NA; V: TRBV7-2; length: 17; D: TRBD2; J: TRBJ2-4; DNA: TGTGCCAGCAGCTTACTAGCGGGCCTAAGCGCCAAAAACATTCAGTACTTC; CDR3: CASSLLAGLSAKNIQYF
size: NA; V: TRBV6-1; length: 14; D: NA; J: TRBJ1-1; DNA: TGTGCCAGCAGTGAATTCAGGGTTGGCACTGAAGCTTTCTTT; CDR3: CASSEFRVGTEAFF
size: NA; V: TRBV18; length: 15; D: TRBD1; J: TRBJ1-3; DNA: TGTGCCAGCTCACAAACTGACAGGGGAGGAAACACCATATATTTT; CDR3: CASSQTDRGGNTIYF
size: once; V: TRBV11-2; length: 9; D: NA; J: TRBJ1-6; DNA: TGTGCCAGCAGTTCACCCCTCCACTTT; CDR3: CASSSPLHF
size: NA; V: TRBV9; length: 13; D: NA; J: TRBJ1-6; DNA: TGTGCCAGCAGGGCTGATACTAATTCACCCCTCCACTTT; CDR3: CASRADTNSPLHF
size: NA; V: TRBV6-4; length: 15; D: NA; J: TRBJ2-1; DNA: TGTGCCAGCAGTGAAGCTGGGACACCCTACAATGAGCAGTTCTTC; CDR3: CASSEAGTPYNEQFF
size: NA; V: TRBV14; length: 18; D: NA; J: TRBJ1-2; DNA: TGTGCCAGCAGCCCAACCTCGGGACACTCGGGGGGCCTTTATGGCTACACCTTC; CDR3: CASSPTSGHSGGLYGYTF
size: NA; V: TRBV14; length: 12; D: NA; J: TRBJ2-7; DNA: TGTGCCAGCAGCATCTCGCCCTACGAGCAGTACTTC; CDR3: CASSISPYEQYF
size: NA; V: TRBV7-2; length: 15; D: TRBD1; J: TRBJ2-7; DNA: TGTGCCAGCAGCTCGCCGGGACAGGGGTTCAACGAGCAGTACTTC; CDR3: CASSSPGQGFNEQYF